The entry below describes one TCR beta chain. What it binds is unknown. This sample also contains other DNA sequences that code for the same CDR3. The entry originates in a study of shared clonotypes between healthy human individuals. Study outcomes and limitations: Against clonotypes common to all four donors, non-shared ones had lower generation probabilities.

Authors' analysis steps: Junction-only sequences without quality scores were provided by ImmunoSEQ, so filtering was different. Assay used: immunoSEQ multiplex PCR; TCRdb lists only in-frame clones, some missing. Clone size and the V and J calls come from that table; the DNA yielded D and trimming. The repertoire holds about 1.5 million clones, with approximately 97% as singletons. The source of this sequence is a man aged 25 to 40 in good health. The sequenced material came from naive CD4+ T cells sorted from blood. The subset: CD45RA+ positively selected.

The chain's CDR3 is CASSLGLYEQYF. The DNA for the CDR3 is TGTGCCAGCAGCCTCGGCCTCTACGAGCAGTACTTC. The chain joins TRBV11-2 to TRBJ2-7; the D is unclear. V was shortened by 5 bases and J by 3 bases, with 8 bases between the two germline ends. Germline CDR1 is SGHAT and CDR2 is FQNNGV. This CDR3 has 12 amino acids.